The next 27 T cell receptor beta chains were all read from a single sample in a study of blood T cell repertoires in COVID-19. The repertoire was sequenced with immunoSEQ multiplex PCR; TCRdb's copy has only in-frame clones and lacks some. Counted here are approximately 170,000 clones, about four fifths occurring once; the ten biggest clones make up less than 3%. The sequenced material came from peripheral blood. Receptors were obtained from a woman older than 75 with COVID-19, enrolled during active disease.

This chain uses TRBV19 with TRBJ1-6; D is possibly TRBD1 (6 bases). The CDR3 length is 14 residues. Looked up from germline, CDR1 is LNHDA and CDR2 is SQIVND (reference sequence). The V end lost 6 bases, the J end lost 13 bases, and 19 bases lay between the germline ends. The CDR3 nucleotides read TGTGCCAGTAGCCCGGACAGATTGGCGATTCCCCTCCACTTT. Protein: CASSPDRLAIPLHF.

The chain couples TRBV4-1 to TRBJ1-5, with D perhaps TRBD1 (6 bases). Trimming removed 1 base from V and 6 bases from J, with 16 bases in between. The CDR3 totals 16 residues. Germline values: CDR1 MGHRA, CDR2 YSYEKL. CDR3 protein: CASSQVGGGEAQPQHF. CDR3 bases: TGCGCCAGCAGCCAAGTAGGGGGAGGGGAAGCTCAGCCCCAGCATTTT.

The chain employs TRBV11-2 and TRBJ2-1; 8 bases align to TRBD2. V was clipped by 0 bases and J by 2 bases; unmatched bases: 3. This CDR3 has 16 residues. Germline V gives CDR1 SGHAT, CDR2 FQNNGV. The chain's CDR3 is CASSLDGTRAYNEQFF. As DNA, the CDR3 is TGTGCCAGCAGCTTAGATGGGACTAGGGCCTACAATGAGCAGTTCTTC.

This chain connects TRBV30 to TRBJ2-2, with TRBD1 identical over 7 bases. V lost 5 bases to trimming and J lost 3 bases; unmatched junction nucleotides: 9. Germline V gene lookup returns CDR1 GTSNPN and CDR2 SVGIG (reference sequence). This CDR3 spans 15 amino acids. The CDR3 loop is CAWDTGTVDTGELFF. The CDR3 region has the DNA TGTGCCTGGGACACCGGGACAGTAGACACCGGGGAGCTGTTTTTT.

The chain employs TRBV3-1 (or the pseudogene TRBV3-2) and TRBJ1-2; D ambiguous. This CDR3 has 15 amino acids. Germline V gene data show CDR1 as LGHDT and CDR2 as YNNKEL (reference sequence). The germline V and J ends were trimmed by 1 base and 2 bases, with 11 bases remaining between them. This CDR3 is CASSQGLYENYGYTF. CDR3 bases: TGTGCCAGCAGCCAAGGTTTATACGAGAACTATGGCTACACCTTC.

This chain links TRBV5-1 with TRBJ2-3; 7 nucleotides align to TRBD1. The V segment lost 2 bases and the J segment 6 bases; nucleotides outside the gene matches: 6. CDR3 length: 14 residues. Germline V CDR1 and CDR2: SGHRS, YFSETQ. The CDR3 is CASSLTGAHDTQYF. Written as DNA, the CDR3 is TGCGCCAGCAGCTTAACAGGGGCCCATGATACGCAGTATTTT.

The chain is built from TRBV18 and TRBJ1-2; 9 nucleotides line up with TRBD1. The V and J ends lost 1 base and 7 bases, in that order; junction bases with no gene match: 7. Germline values: CDR1 KGHSH, CDR2 LQKENI. CDR3 length: 15 residues. The DNA of the CDR3 is TGTGCCAGCTCACCACAAACAGGGGGCGCCAGTGGCTACACCTTC. Translated: CASSPQTGGASGYTF.

This clone was seen once. The chain uses TRBV11-1 and TRBJ2-1; D might be TRBD2 (6 bases). Germline loops: CDR1 SGHAT, CDR2 FQDESV (reference sequence). V shed 4 bases and J shed 9 bases, with 16 bases lying between them. This CDR3 region has 14 residues. The CDR3 sequence: CASSWRGLSFEQFF. The CDR3 DNA reads TGTGCCAGCAGCTGGAGGGGTCTGAGTTTTGAGCAGTTCTTC.

This chain joins TRBV29-1 and TRBJ2-2; possibly TRBD2 for D (6 bases). CDR1 and CDR2 from the germline V gene are SQVTM and ANQGSEA. Trimming took 4 bases from V and 4 from J, leaving 13 bases between them. The CDR3 has 14 amino acids. Here the CDR3 reads CSVVPGVATGELFF. DNA of the CDR3: TGCAGCGTTGTACCGGGAGTGGCCACCGGGGAGCTGTTTTTT.

This chain links TRBV5-4 with TRBJ1-3; 10 bases fit TRBD1. Germline V gene lookup returns CDR1 SGHNT and CDR2 YYREEE (reference sequence). This CDR3 comprises 14 residues. V shed 6 bases, J shed 2 bases, and the junction held 2 bases outside the gene matches. Written as DNA, the CDR3 is TGTGCCAGCAAAGACAGGGGGCCTGGAAACACCATATATTTT. Amino acid sequence: CASKDRGPGNTIYF.

The chain is built from TRBV18 and TRBJ2-5; 7 nucleotides match TRBD1. Germline loops: CDR1 KGHSH, CDR2 LQKENI. The trim removed 6 bases at V and 5 bases at J, leaving 9 bases unmatched. The CDR3 is 14 residues long. CDR3 DNA sequence: TGTGCCAGCTCCATAACAGGGGTGGTTGAGACCCAGTACTTC. Translating it yields CASSITGVVETQYF.

This clone was recorded only once. This rearrangement joins TRBV19 to TRBJ2-7; 9 nucleotides align to TRBD1. There are 14 residues in the CDR3. Per germline, CDR1 LNHDA and CDR2 SQIVND (reference sequence). The J segment lost 6 bases and the V segment lost 1 base, leaving 4 bases of the junction unmatched. The CDR3 sequence is CASSIGGQGFEQYF. The CDR3 DNA reads TGTGCCAGTAGTATAGGGGGACAGGGCTTCGAGCAGTACTTC.

This sequence joins TRBV19 and TRBJ1-1; D remains unclear. The CDR3 covers 16 residues. The V and J ends lost 1 base and 0 bases respectively, with 12 bases between them. The V gene's germline CDR1 is LNHDA and CDR2 SQIVND (reference sequence). Here the CDR3 reads CASSIGRGSLNTEAFF. The CDR3 DNA reads as TGTGCCAGTAGTATAGGTCGAGGCAGTTTGAACACTGAAGCTTTCTTT.

The chain employs TRBV27 and TRBJ1-4; 7 bases line up with TRBD1. Germline V gives CDR1 MNHEY, CDR2 SMNVEV (reference sequence). The CDR3 covers 15 residues. V lost 3 bases to trimming and J lost 5 bases; unmatched junction nucleotides: 6. CDR3 region: CASSFPAQGNEKLFF. CDR3 sequence (DNA): TGTGCCAGCAGTTTCCCCGCACAGGGGAATGAAAAACTGTTTTTT.

The V gene is TRBV5-5, the J gene TRBJ2-7; 12 nucleotides align to TRBD2. CDR3 length equals 14 residues. The V gene end was trimmed by 3 bases and the J gene end by 5 bases; junction bases not matched to a gene: 3. Germline V lookup: CDR1 SGHKS, CDR2 YYEKEE (reference sequence). Written as DNA, the CDR3 is TGTGCCAGCAGCTGGACTAGCGGGACCCACGAGCAGTACTTC. Encoded protein: CASSWTSGTHEQYF. The full variable domain, rest sourced from reference TRBV5-5 and TRBJ2-7, is DAGVTQSPTHLIKTRGQQVTLRCSPISGHKSVSWYQQVLGQGPQFIFQYYEKEERGRGNFPDRFSARQFPNYSSELNVNALLLGDSALYLCASSWTSGTHEQYFGPGTRLTVT.

This chain connects TRBV7-3 to TRBJ2-5, with a tentative D call TRBD1 (5 bases). The germline V gene has CDR1 SGHTA and CDR2 FQGTGA. V lost 3 bases to trimming and J lost 4 bases, with 15 bases between them. The CDR3 totals 15 residues. The CDR3 protein is CASSLGQALGETQYF. DNA for the CDR3: TGTGCCAGCAGCTTGGGGCAGGCTTTGGGAGAGACCCAGTACTTC.

The chain employs TRBV7-3 and TRBJ2-3; D is unclear. The CDR3 extends over 12 amino acids. With 4 bases removed from V and 5 bases from J, the gap between germline ends came to 7 bases. From germline, CDR1 is SGHTA and CDR2 FQGTGA. The CDR3 DNA reads as TGTGCCAGCAGCTCCCAGTTAGATACGCAGTATTTT. Protein product: CASSSQLDTQYF.

V usage is TRBV6-6 and J usage is TRBJ2-7, with D tentatively TRBD1 (6 bases). The V and J ends lost 2 bases and 2 bases respectively, with 13 bases between them. The CDR3 spans 15 residues. Germline V CDR1 and CDR2: MNHNY, SVGAGI (reference sequence). CDR3: CASSYPAGATYEQYF. CDR3 nucleotide sequence: TGTGCCAGCAGTTACCCTGCAGGGGCCACCTACGAGCAGTACTTC.

The V and J genes are TRBV5-1 and TRBJ2-2, with 9 bases lining up with TRBD1. Trimming took 2 bases from V and 6 from J; bases not matched to a gene: 5. Germline V gives CDR1 SGHRS, CDR2 YFSETQ. CDR3 length: 15 amino acids. The CDR3 region is CASSLGTGKAGELFF. In DNA, the CDR3 is TGCGCCAGCAGCTTAGGGACAGGGAAGGCCGGGGAGCTGTTTTTT.

The V gene is TRBV18, the J gene TRBJ2-7, with D tentatively TRBD1 (5 bases). Germline V gene data show CDR1 as KGHSH and CDR2 as LQKENI. The CDR3 spans 15 residues. Trimming shortened V by 1 base and J by 3 bases, and 13 bases separated the two germline ends. The DNA for the CDR3 is TGTGCCAGCTCACCACGGACATCAGTAGGCTACGAGCAGTACTTC. Protein: CASSPRTSVGYEQYF.

The chain couples TRBV29-1 to TRBJ1-2; a weak D match, TRBD1 (6 bases). Germline V CDR1 and CDR2: SQVTM, ANQGSEA. The CDR3 loop spans 15 amino acids. Between the trimmed V and J ends, which lost 7 bases and 8 bases, there was a span of 26 bases. The CDR3 bases are TGCAGCGCAACACCTAGCGGTCTAGGAGGGGGAGGCTACACCTTC. Translating gives CSATPSGLGGGGYTF.

The V gene is TRBV27, the J gene TRBJ2-4; maybe TRBD1 (5 bases). The CDR3 has 18 residues. CDR1 is MNHEY, CDR2 SMNVEV, per germline (reference sequence). V gave up 6 bases and J gave up 2 bases, with 23 bases separating them. This chain's CDR3 is CASSEHPWQGATKNIQYF. The CDR3 DNA reads TGTGCCAGCAGCGAACACCCCTGGCAGGGTGCAACCAAAAACATTCAGTACTTC.

The chain has TRBV7-3 and TRBJ1-2; maybe TRBD1 (6 bases). The CDR3 is 13 amino acids. V gave up 5 bases and J gave up 8 bases, with 15 bases separating them. The V gene's germline CDR1 is SGHTA and CDR2 FQGTGA. The CDR3 here is CASSQAQGLGYTF. DNA of the CDR3: TGTGCCAGCAGCCAAGCACAGGGTTTAGGCTACACCTTC.

The genes are TRBV5-1 and TRBJ1-4; maybe TRBD1 (5 bases). The V and J ends lost 0 bases and 4 bases respectively, with 10 bases between them. The CDR3 loop spans 15 amino acids. Germline CDR1 reads SGHRS; CDR2 reads YFSETQ. The chain's CDR3 is CASSLAGRVNEKLFF. CDR3 sequence (DNA): TGCGCCAGCAGCTTGGCGGGCAGGGTTAATGAAAAACTGTTTTTT.

This rearrangement joins TRBV3-1 (or the pseudogene TRBV3-2) to TRBJ1-6; TRBD1 agrees at 7 bases. The CDR3 contains 15 residues. Germline CDR1 LGHDT, CDR2 YNNKEL (reference sequence). The J segment lost 7 bases and the V segment lost 0 bases, leaving 3 bases of the junction unmatched. Here the CDR3 reads CASSQEGTDNSPLHF. CDR3 sequence (DNA): TGTGCCAGCAGCCAAGAGGGGACAGACAATTCACCCCTCCACTTT.

The DNA for the CDR3 is TGCGCCACTAGGGGTTGCGGCTACACCTTC. Residues: CATRGCGYTF. The chain uses TRBV10-1 and TRBJ1-2, with D perhaps matching TRBD1 (5 bases). Germline V gene data show CDR1 as WNHNN and CDR2 as SYGVQD (reference sequence). Trimming shortened V by 10 bases and J by 8 bases, and 11 bases separated the two germline ends. The CDR3 spans 10 residues.

J is TRBJ2-5 and V is TRBV6-2 or TRBV6-3; 10 bases line up with TRBD2. Germline CDR1 MNHEY, CDR2 SVGEGT. This CDR3 has 16 amino acids. Losses at the gene ends were 2 bases for V and 6 bases for J; bases not matched to a gene: 9. CDR3 sequence (DNA): TGTGCCAGCAGTTACCCCAGCGGGGGGGCCAGAAAGACCCAGTACTTC. This translates into CASSYPSGGARKTQYF.